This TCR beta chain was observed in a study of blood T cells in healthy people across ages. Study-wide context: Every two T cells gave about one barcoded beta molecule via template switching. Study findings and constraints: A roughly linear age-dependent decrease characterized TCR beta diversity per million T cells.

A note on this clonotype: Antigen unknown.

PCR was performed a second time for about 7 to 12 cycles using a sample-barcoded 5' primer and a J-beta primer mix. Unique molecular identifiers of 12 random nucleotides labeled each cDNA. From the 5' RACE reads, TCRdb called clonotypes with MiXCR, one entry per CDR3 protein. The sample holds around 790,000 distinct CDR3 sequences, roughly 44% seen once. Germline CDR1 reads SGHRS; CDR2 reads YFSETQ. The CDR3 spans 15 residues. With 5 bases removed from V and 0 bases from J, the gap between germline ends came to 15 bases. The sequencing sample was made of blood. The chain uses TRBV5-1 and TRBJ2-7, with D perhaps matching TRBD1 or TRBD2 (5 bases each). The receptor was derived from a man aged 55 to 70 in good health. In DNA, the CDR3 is TGCGCCAGCAGAAATTCCGGGACGGACTCCTACGAGCAGTACTTC. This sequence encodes CASRNSGTDSYEQYF.